The 28 T cell receptor beta chains presented below share a single source sample, sequenced in a study of OX40 agonist ivuxolimab in advanced cancers. The data were produced by immunoSEQ multiplex PCR, yet TCRdb's version contains in-frame clones alone and is incomplete. The sample lists 71,000 or so clones, 80% seen once, with around 8% in the top ten. Specimen: CD4+ or CD8+ T cells sorted from blood, collected in a trial of the OX40 agonist ivuxolimab. These receptors came from an adult with an advanced solid tumor such as melanoma, head and neck, liver or kidney cancer.

The chain joins TRBV2 to TRBJ2-1; 14 bases map to TRBD2. Germline lookup yields CDR1 SNHLY and CDR2 FYNNEI. V trimming: 3 bases; J trimming: 1 base; junction bases outside the gene matches: 11. The CDR3 extends over 20 amino acids. The CDR3 loop is CASSDTPGLAGVASYNEQFF. The CDR3 bases are TGTGCCAGCAGTGATACTCCGGGACTAGCGGGAGTAGCGTCCTACAATGAGCAGTTCTTC.

The CDR3 DNA reads TGTGCCAGCGGTTCGGGTGGTAGCGGGACCTTCGACGATGAGCAGTTCTTC. It translates to CASGSGGSGTFDDEQFF. The J gene is TRBJ2-1, the V gene TRBV28; 8 nucleotides match TRBD2. CDR3 length equals 17 residues. Looked up from germline, CDR1 is MDHEN and CDR2 is SYDVKM. V lost 8 bases, J lost 8 bases, and 20 bases stayed unmatched.

This chain joins TRBV6-1 and TRBJ1-3, with D hard to call. The CDR3 has 15 amino acids. Trimming took 3 bases from V and 0 from J, leaving 9 bases between them. Per germline, CDR1 MNHNS and CDR2 SASEGT. CDR3: CASSEDPGSGNTIYF. CDR3 DNA sequence: TGTGCCAGCAGTGAGGACCCCGGCTCTGGAAACACCATATATTTT.

The chain joins TRBV7-2 to TRBJ2-3, with TRBD2 as a possible D gene (6 bases). This CDR3 comprises 15 residues. The germline gives CDR1 SGHTA, CDR2 FQGNSA. V was clipped by 8 bases and J by 1 base, with 16 bases between them. The CDR3 DNA follows: TGTGCCAGCCGTCTCGGGAGTAAGGGCACAGATACGCAGTATTTT. Encoded protein: CASRLGSKGTDTQYF.

The chain links TRBV5-1 to TRBJ2-5; D unclear. The CDR3 contains 11 residues. Trimming removed 3 bases at V and 3 bases at J, with 3 bases between. From germline, CDR1 is SGHRS and CDR2 YFSETQ. The CDR3 nucleotides are TGCGCCAGCAGCTATGAAGAGACCCAGTACTTC. This codes for CASSYEETQYF.

This clone was observed a single time. This rearrangement joins TRBV5-1 to TRBJ2-5, with 11 bases that match TRBD2. Germline trimming cut 1 base from V and 1 base from J; bases unmatched to any gene: 9. CDR3 length: 18 residues. Germline V gene sequence: CDR1 SGHRS, CDR2 YFSETQ. The DNA for the CDR3 is TGCGCCAGCAGCTTGTTACCTTCCGGGACTAGCGGCCAAGAGACCCAGTACTTC. Protein sequence: CASSLLPSGTSGQETQYF.

The J gene is TRBJ2-3, the V gene TRBV4-2; tentative D call: TRBD2 (5 bases). The CDR3 length is 13 residues. Trimming took 1 base from V and 6 from J, leaving 8 bases between them. Looked up from germline, CDR1 is LGHNA and CDR2 is YNFKEQ. CDR3 in amino acids: CASSQGGWDTQYF. The CDR3 DNA reads as TGTGCCAGCAGCCAAGGAGGGTGGGATACGCAGTATTTT.

The chain joins TRBV18 to TRBJ2-7; no firm D call. The V and J ends lost 0 bases and 6 bases respectively, with 15 bases between them. CDR1 and CDR2 (germline): KGHSH, LQKENI. The CDR3 runs 15 residues. The CDR3 coding sequence is TGTGCCAGCTCACCACCGGGTATCTTATCCGTCGAGCAGTACTTC. It encodes CASSPPGILSVEQYF. Using reference TRBV18 and TRBJ2-7 for the parts outside the CDR3, the full variable domain is NAGVMQNPRHLVRRRGQEARLRCSPMKGHSHVYWYRQLPEEGLKFMVYLQKENIIDESGMPKERFSAEFPKEGPSILRIQQVVRGDSAAYFCASSPPGILSVEQYFGPGTRLTVT.

The rearrangement links TRBV6-4 to TRBJ1-2; D is undetermined. Germline V gene sequence: CDR1 MRHNA, CDR2 SNTAGT. The CDR3 is made up of 14 amino acids. The germline V and J ends were trimmed by 0 bases and 8 bases, with 13 bases remaining between them. The chain's CDR3 is CASSDSDGFAGYTF. The DNA for the CDR3 is TGTGCCAGCAGTGACTCCGACGGGTTCGCGGGCTACACCTTC.

The chain uses TRBV6-5 and TRBJ1-1; the D is unclear. V lost 5 bases and J lost 7, with 5 bases in between. The CDR3 has 10 residues. Germline V gives CDR1 MNHEY, CDR2 SVGAGI. CDR3 in DNA: TGTGCCAGCAGTCCCTGTGAAGCTTTCTTT. It specifies CASSPCEAFF.

This rearrangement joins TRBV9 to TRBJ2-7, with D possibly being TRBD1 or TRBD2 (7 bases each). The CDR3 totals 15 residues. Germline V gene data show CDR1 as SGDLS and CDR2 as YYNGEE. Trimming left V 4 bases short and J 7 bases short, with 21 bases between. CDR3 bases: TGTGCCAGCAGCCGAAGGGGGACAGCGGGGCTGGAGCAGTACTTC. Residues: CASSRRGTAGLEQYF.

This clone has only one observation. This chain uses TRBV7-8 with TRBJ2-7; 7 bases match TRBD1. V gave up 5 bases and J gave up 0 bases; unmatched junction bases: 4. CDR3 length: 14 amino acids. CDR1 and CDR2 (germline): SGHVS, FQNEAQ. The CDR3 reads CASSTTGSSYEQYF. DNA of the CDR3: TGTGCCAGCAGCACGACAGGGAGCTCCTACGAGCAGTACTTC.

This clone is a singleton in its sample. This sequence joins TRBV6-1 and TRBJ1-1; D ambiguous. The CDR3 is 14 residues long. Trimming pared 5 bases from V and 2 bases from J, leaving 12 bases between. Germline CDR1 MNHNS, CDR2 SASEGT. The CDR3 nucleotides read TGTGCCAGCAGTCAAAAGTGGGCTAACACTGAAGCTTTCTTT. Amino acid sequence: CASSQKWANTEAFF.

The chain couples TRBV6-5 to TRBJ1-1, with 7 positions matching TRBD1. CDR1 and CDR2 (germline): MNHEY, SVGAGI. V dropped 0 bases and J dropped 7; count of bases not matched to a gene: 5. This CDR3 spans 14 amino acids. CDR3 protein: CASSYSVGTDEAFF. The CDR3 nucleotides read TGTGCCAGCAGTTACTCGGTCGGGACAGATGAAGCTTTCTTT.

The DNA for the CDR3 is TGTGCCAGCTTCCGTGTCGGGGAGCTGTTTTTT. Protein: CASFRVGELFF. The V call is TRBV28, the J call TRBJ2-2; D is unclear. The CDR3 contains 11 residues. V lost 8 bases and J lost 7, with 8 bases in between. Germline CDR1 reads MDHEN; CDR2 reads SYDVKM.

This chain links TRBV18 with TRBJ2-3; D is unclear. CDR1 is KGHSH and CDR2 is LQKENI in the germline V gene. V was shortened by 4 bases and J by 3 bases, with 17 bases between the two germline ends. The CDR3 covers 16 residues. The CDR3 here is CASSRGTDLRTDTQYF. The CDR3 region has the DNA TGTGCCAGCTCACGGGGAACAGACCTTAGGACAGATACGCAGTATTTT.

The V and J genes are TRBV18 and TRBJ1-2; no definite D call. Deletions cut 1 base from V and 6 bases from J, with 6 bases between. CDR1 and CDR2 from the germline V gene are KGHSH and LQKENI. This CDR3 is 12 amino acids long. The CDR3: CASSPRQDGYTF. The CDR3 DNA is TGTGCCAGCTCACCACGGCAGGATGGCTACACCTTC. Filled out from reference TRBV18 and TRBJ1-2, the complete variable domain reads NAGVMQNPRHLVRRRGQEARLRCSPMKGHSHVYWYRQLPEEGLKFMVYLQKENIIDESGMPKERFSAEFPKEGPSILRIQQVVRGDSAAYFCASSPRQDGYTFGSGTRLTVV.

This clone was observed a few times. The chain employs TRBV6-1 and TRBJ1-1; D possibly corresponds to TRBD1 (5 bases). Trimming shortened V by 0 bases and J by 3 bases, and 11 bases separated the two germline ends. Germline V gene lookup returns CDR1 MNHNS and CDR2 SASEGT. The CDR3 totals 15 residues. The CDR3 DNA reads TGTGCCAGCAGTGAAGCGGCAGGGTGGGACACTGAAGCTTTCTTT. Translation gives CASSEAAGWDTEAFF.

The chain employs TRBV27 and TRBJ1-2; maybe TRBD1 (5 bases). Trimming took 3 bases from V and 5 from J, leaving 13 bases between them. CDR1 is MNHEY and CDR2 is SMNVEV in the germline V gene (reference sequence). The CDR3 extends over 14 amino acids. CDR3 residues: CASSFRDGSYGYTF. In nucleotides, the CDR3 is TGTGCCAGCAGTTTCCGGGACGGGTCATATGGCTACACCTTC.

This clone was found a few times. The V gene is TRBV18, the J gene TRBJ2-1; TRBD1 agrees at 7 bases. The CDR3 is 14 amino acids. The germline CDR1 and CDR2 sequences are KGHSH and LQKENI. With V trimmed by 3 bases and J by 3 bases, 2 bases remained unmatched. CDR3 DNA sequence: TGTGCCAGCTCACCCCAGGGGGACTACAATGAGCAGTTCTTC. It translates to CASSPQGDYNEQFF.

The chain employs TRBV6-4 and TRBJ2-1, with 10 bases lining up with TRBD1. Germline assignment: CDR1 MRHNA and CDR2 SNTAGT. Trimming took 2 bases from V and 6 from J; bases not matched to a gene: 4. This CDR3 spans 15 amino acids. As DNA, the CDR3 is TGTGCCAGCAGTGACCCTGACAGGGGGCTCAATGAGCAGTTCTTC. This codes for CASSDPDRGLNEQFF.

The chain uses TRBV9 and TRBJ2-1; 8 bases are a match to TRBD2. Trimming at V came to 0 bases and at J to 4 bases, leaving 6 bases not matched to a gene. The germline gives CDR1 SGDLS, CDR2 YYNGEE. The CDR3 is 16 amino acids. Here the CDR3 DNA reads TGTGCCAGCAGCGTAGTAGGGACTAGTGAGTACAATGAGCAGTTCTTC. This sequence encodes CASSVVGTSEYNEQFF.

This rearrangement joins TRBV6-1 to TRBJ1-2, with 10 nucleotides matching TRBD1. The CDR3 has 15 residues. Germline V CDR1 and CDR2: MNHNS, SASEGT. The junction had 8 bases not matched to a gene; V was cut back by 6 bases and J by 4 bases. The CDR3 spells CASSWTGGKGYGYTF. The CDR3 nucleotides read TGTGCCAGCAGCTGGACAGGGGGTAAGGGCTATGGCTACACCTTC.

The chain joins TRBV9 to TRBJ2-2, with 8 bases aligning to TRBD1. Germline lookup yields CDR1 SGDLS and CDR2 YYNGEE. The CDR3 extends over 18 amino acids. With V trimmed by 4 bases and J by 4 bases, 15 bases remained unmatched. CDR3 residues: CASSSPRGTGRGTGELFF. The CDR3 DNA reads TGTGCCAGCAGCTCCCCGAGGGGGACAGGCCGGGGCACCGGGGAGCTGTTTTTT.

This rearrangement joins TRBV19 to TRBJ1-1; 7 nucleotides align to TRBD1. V gave up 7 bases and J gave up 4 bases; unmatched junction bases: 18. Germline V gene lookup returns CDR1 LNHDA and CDR2 SQIVND (reference sequence). This CDR3 has 17 amino acids. CDR3 amino acids: CASKNGGKGARVTEAFF. The CDR3 coding sequence is TGTGCCAGTAAAAATGGGGGAAAGGGGGCGCGGGTCACTGAAGCTTTCTTT.

This clone has just a few counts. The rearrangement uses TRBV18 and TRBJ2-7; 7 bases align to TRBD1. CDR1 is KGHSH and CDR2 is LQKENI in the germline V gene. V was pared by 3 bases and J by 2 bases, with 4 bases of the junction left unmatched. CDR3 length equals 14 residues. The CDR3 here is CASSPTGTAYEQYF. The CDR3 DNA reads TGTGCCAGCTCACCTACCGGGACAGCCTACGAGCAGTACTTC.

The V and J genes are TRBV7-2 and TRBJ1-6; a possible D gene is TRBD1 (5 bases). The CDR3 is 13 residues long. Germline loops: CDR1 SGHTA, CDR2 FQGNSA. Trimming left V 4 bases short and J 10 bases short, with 11 bases between. The CDR3 DNA sequence: TGTGCCAGCAGCTGGGACGAAGAATCACCCCTCCACTTT. This encodes CASSWDEESPLHF.

The chain carries TRBV6-1 and TRBJ1-4, with 8 bases matching TRBD1. Germline-derived CDR1 and CDR2 are MNHNS and SASEGT. V dropped 1 base and J dropped 7; count of bases not matched to a gene: 5. This CDR3 is built from 15 residues. The CDR3 sequence: CASSEDGTGGEKLFF. In DNA form, the CDR3 reads TGTGCCAGCAGTGAAGACGGGACAGGAGGTGAAAAACTGTTTTTT.